This note documents a single T cell receptor (beta chain) sequence. The antigen remains undetermined. This entry comes from a study of cytomegalovirus exposure and HLA in healthy donors. The CDR3 consists of 14 residues. After removal of 4 bases from V and 5 bases from J, the junction contained 3 bases not matched to a gene. Germline V gives CDR1 SGDLS, CDR2 YYNGEE. The PCR used 60 Vbeta and 13 Jbeta primers. Produced via immunoSEQ multiplex PCR; TCRdb's table is partial and in-frame only. The table includes approximately 150,000 clones, over 60% detected once. Findings of the study overall: An Asian-associated ancestry cluster reportedly showed fewer N-insertions than the roughly 670-donor mean in a later analysis. Later examination showed HLA-associated TCR beta chains had greater clonal expansion than equally common others. In an earlier analysis, most TCR beta V segments were productive about 87% or about 30% of the time.

This TCR came from a woman aged 18-29 years in good health and CMV-seronegative. Sample: PBMCs. The chain combines TRBV9 with TRBJ2-1; 10 positions agree with TRBD2. CDR3 sequence: CASSPGLADNEQFF. DNA for the CDR3: TGTGCCAGCAGCCCCGGACTAGCGGACAATGAGCAGTTCTTC.